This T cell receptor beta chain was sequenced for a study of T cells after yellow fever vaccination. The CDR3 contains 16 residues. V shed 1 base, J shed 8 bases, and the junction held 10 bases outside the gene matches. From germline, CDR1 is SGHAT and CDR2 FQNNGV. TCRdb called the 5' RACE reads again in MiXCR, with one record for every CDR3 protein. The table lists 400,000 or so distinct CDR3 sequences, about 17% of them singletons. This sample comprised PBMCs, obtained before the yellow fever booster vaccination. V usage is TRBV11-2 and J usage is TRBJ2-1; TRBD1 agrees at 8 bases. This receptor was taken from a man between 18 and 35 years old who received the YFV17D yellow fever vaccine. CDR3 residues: CASSLAPDRVTDEQFF. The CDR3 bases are TGTGCCAGCAGCTTAGCGCCGGACAGGGTAACCGATGAGCAGTTCTTC.